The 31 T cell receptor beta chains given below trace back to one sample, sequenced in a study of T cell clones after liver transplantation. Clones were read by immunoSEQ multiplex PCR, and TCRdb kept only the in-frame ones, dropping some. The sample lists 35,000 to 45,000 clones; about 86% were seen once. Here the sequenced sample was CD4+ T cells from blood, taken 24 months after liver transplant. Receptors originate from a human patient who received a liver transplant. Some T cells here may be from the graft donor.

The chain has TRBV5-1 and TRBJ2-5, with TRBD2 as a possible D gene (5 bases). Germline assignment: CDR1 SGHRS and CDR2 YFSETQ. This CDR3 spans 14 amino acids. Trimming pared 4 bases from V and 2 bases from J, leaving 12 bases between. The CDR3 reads CASSPGVGQETQYF. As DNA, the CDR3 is TGCGCCAGCAGCCCCGGGGTAGGGCAAGAGACCCAGTACTTC.

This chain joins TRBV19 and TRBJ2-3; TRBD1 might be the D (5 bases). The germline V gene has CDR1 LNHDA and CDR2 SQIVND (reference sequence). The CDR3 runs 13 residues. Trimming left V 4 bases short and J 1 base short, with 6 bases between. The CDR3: CASSRGGTDTQYF. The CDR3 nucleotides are TGTGCCAGTAGTAGGGGCGGCACAGATACGCAGTATTTT.

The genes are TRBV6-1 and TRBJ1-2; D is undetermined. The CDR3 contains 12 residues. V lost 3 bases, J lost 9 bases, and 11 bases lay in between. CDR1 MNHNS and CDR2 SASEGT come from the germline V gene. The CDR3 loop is CASSDPSTSYTF. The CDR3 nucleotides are TGTGCCAGCAGTGATCCTTCTACGAGCTACACCTTC.

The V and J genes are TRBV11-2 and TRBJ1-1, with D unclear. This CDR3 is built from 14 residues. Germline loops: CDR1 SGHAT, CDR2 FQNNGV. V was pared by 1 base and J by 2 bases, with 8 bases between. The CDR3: CASSLGYANTEAFF. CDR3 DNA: TGTGCCAGCAGCTTAGGCTACGCTAACACTGAAGCTTTCTTT.

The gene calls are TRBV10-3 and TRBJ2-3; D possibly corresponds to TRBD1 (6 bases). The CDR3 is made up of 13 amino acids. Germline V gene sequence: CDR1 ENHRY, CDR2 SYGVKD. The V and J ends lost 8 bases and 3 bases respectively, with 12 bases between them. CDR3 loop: CAISRQATDTQYF. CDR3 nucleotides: TGTGCCATCTCCCGACAGGCGACAGATACGCAGTATTTT.

This chain's CDR3 is CASSLEWSRAGDGYTF. DNA of the CDR3: TGTGCCAGCAGCTTAGAATGGTCCAGGGCGGGGGATGGCTACACCTTC. V gene TRBV7-2 combines with J gene TRBJ1-2; TRBD1 might be the D (5 bases). V was shortened by 1 base and J by 6 bases, with 18 bases between the two germline ends. This CDR3 spans 16 amino acids. The V gene's germline CDR1 is SGHTA and CDR2 FQGNSA.

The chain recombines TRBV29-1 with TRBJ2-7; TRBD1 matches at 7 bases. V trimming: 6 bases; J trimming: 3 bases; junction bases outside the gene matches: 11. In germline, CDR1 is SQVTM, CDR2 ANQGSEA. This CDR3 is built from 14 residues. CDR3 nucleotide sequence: TGCAGCGTCGCCTTGACAGGGAAACTCTACGAGCAGTACTTC. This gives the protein CSVALTGKLYEQYF.

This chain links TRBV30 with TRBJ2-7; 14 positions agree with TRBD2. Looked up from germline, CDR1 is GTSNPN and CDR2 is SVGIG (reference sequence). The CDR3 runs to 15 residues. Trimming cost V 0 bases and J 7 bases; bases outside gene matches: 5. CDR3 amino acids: CAWSVLRLAGGEQYF. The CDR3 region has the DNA TGTGCCTGGAGTGTACTGAGACTAGCGGGAGGGGAGCAGTACTTC.

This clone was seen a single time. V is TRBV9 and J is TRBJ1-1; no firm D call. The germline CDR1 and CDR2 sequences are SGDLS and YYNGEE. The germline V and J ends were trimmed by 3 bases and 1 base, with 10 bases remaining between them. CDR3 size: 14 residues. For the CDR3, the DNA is TGTGCCAGCAGCGCGGAGGCCGGGAACACTGAAGCTTTCTTT. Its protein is CASSAEAGNTEAFF.

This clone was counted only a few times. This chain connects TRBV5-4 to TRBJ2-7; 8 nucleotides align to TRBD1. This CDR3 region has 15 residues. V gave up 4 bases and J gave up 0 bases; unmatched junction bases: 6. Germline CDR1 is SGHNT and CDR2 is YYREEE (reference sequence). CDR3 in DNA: TGTGCCAGCAGCCTTTGGACAGGGCTCTCCTACGAGCAGTACTTC. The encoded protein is CASSLWTGLSYEQYF.

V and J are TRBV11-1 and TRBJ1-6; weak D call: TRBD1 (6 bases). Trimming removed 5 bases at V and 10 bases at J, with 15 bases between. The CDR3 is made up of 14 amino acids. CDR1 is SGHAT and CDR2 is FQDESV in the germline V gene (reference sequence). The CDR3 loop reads CASSHRVVESPLHF. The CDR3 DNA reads TGTGCCAGCAGCCACAGGGTAGTTGAGTCACCCCTCCACTTT.

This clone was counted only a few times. CDR3 nucleotide sequence: TGTGCCACCAGCAGAAGGCCGGGGCTTGGAAACACCATATATTTT. As protein: CATSRRPGLGNTIYF. This chain links TRBV15 with TRBJ1-3, with TRBD1 as a possible D gene (5 bases). The length of the CDR3 is 15 residues. V gave up 2 bases and J gave up 3 bases, with 11 bases separating them. Germline V gives CDR1 LNHNV, CDR2 YYDKDF (reference sequence).

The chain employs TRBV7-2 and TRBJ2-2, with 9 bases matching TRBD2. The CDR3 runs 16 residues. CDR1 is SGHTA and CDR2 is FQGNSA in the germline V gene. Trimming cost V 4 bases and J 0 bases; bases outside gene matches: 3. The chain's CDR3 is CASSWIAGANTGELFF. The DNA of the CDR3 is TGTGCCAGCAGCTGGATAGCGGGAGCGAACACCGGGGAGCTGTTTTTT.

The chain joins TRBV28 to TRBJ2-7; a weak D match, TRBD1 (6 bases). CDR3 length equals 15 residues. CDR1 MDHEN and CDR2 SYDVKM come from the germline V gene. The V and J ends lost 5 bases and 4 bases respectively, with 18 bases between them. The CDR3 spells CASSPLWPRGYEQYF. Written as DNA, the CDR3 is TGTGCCAGCAGTCCGCTATGGCCAAGGGGGTACGAGCAGTACTTC.

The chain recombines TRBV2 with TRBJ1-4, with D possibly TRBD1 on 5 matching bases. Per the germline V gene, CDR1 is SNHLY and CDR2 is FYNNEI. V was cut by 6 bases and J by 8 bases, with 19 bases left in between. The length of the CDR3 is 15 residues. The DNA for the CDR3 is TGTGCCAGCAGATATAATCAGGGTGCGCGAGAAAAACTGTTTTTT. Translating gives CASRYNQGAREKLFF.

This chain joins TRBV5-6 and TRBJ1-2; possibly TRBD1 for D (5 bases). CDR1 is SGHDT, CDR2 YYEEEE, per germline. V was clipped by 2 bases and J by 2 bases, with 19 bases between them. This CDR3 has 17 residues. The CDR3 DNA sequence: TGTGCCAGCAGCTTAATGGGACCGAGTGGGACCAACTATGGCTACACCTTC. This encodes CASSLMGPSGTNYGYTF.

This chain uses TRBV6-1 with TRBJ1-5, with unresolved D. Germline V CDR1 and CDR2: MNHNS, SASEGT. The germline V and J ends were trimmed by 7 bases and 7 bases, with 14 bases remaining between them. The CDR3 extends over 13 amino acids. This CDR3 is CASKREVAQPQHF. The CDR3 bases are TGTGCCAGCAAACGAGAGGTTGCGCAGCCCCAGCATTTT.

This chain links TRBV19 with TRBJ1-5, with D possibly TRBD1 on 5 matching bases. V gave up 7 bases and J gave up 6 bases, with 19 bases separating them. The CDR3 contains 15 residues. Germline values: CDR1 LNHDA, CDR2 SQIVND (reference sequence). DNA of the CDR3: TGTGCCAGTATGCCCCGGGGCAGGGAAGGTCAGCCCCAGCATTTT. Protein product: CASMPRGREGQPQHF.

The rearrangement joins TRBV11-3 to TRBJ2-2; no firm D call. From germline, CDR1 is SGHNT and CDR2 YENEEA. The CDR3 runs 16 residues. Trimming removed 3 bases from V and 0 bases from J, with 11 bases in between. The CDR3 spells CASSFRSYTNTGELFF. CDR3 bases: TGTGCCAGCAGCTTTCGAAGCTACACGAACACCGGGGAGCTGTTTTTT. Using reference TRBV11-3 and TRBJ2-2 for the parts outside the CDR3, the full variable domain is EAGVVQSPRYKIIEKKQPVAFWCNPISGHNTLYWYLQNLGQGPELLIRYENEEAVDDSQLPKDRFSAERLKGVDSTLKIQPAELGDSAVYLCASSFRSYTNTGELFFGEGSRLTVL.

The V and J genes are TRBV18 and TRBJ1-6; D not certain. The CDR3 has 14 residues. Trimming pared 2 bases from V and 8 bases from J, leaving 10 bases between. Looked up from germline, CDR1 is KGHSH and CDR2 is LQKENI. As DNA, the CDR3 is TGTGCCAGCTCACCAACTGGTCTCGATTCACCCCTCCACTTT. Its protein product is CASSPTGLDSPLHF.

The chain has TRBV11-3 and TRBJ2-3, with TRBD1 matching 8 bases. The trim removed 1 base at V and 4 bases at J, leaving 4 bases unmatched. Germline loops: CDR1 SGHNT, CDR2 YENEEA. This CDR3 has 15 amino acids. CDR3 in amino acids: CASSLGQGFADTQYF. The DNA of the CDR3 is TGTGCCAGCAGCTTAGGACAGGGGTTTGCAGATACGCAGTATTTT.

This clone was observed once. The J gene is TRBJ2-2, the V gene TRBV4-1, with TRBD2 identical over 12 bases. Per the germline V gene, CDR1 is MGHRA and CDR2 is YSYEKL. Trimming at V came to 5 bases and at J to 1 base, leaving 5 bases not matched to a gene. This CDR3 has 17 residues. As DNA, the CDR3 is TGCGCCAGCAGCTTCCGACTAGCGGGGGAGAACACCGGGGAGCTGTTTTTT. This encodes CASSFRLAGENTGELFF.

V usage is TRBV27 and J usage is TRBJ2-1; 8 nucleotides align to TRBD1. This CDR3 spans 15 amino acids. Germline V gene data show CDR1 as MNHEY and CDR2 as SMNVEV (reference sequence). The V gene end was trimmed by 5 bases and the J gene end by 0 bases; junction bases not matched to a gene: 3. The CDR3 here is CASSADRGSYNEQFF. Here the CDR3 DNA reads TGTGCCAGCAGTGCCGACAGGGGCTCCTACAATGAGCAGTTCTTC.

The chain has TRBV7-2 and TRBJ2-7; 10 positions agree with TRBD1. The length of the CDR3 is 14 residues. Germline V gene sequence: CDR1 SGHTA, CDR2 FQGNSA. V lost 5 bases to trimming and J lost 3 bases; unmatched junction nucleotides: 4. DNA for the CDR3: TGTGCCAGCAGCGCCCGGGACAGGGGCTACGAGCAGTACTTC. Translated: CASSARDRGYEQYF.

CDR3 DNA: TGCGCCAGCAGCTTCCCGAGCGGCAGAGATACTTCGGGACGCTACGAGCAGTACTTC. This codes for CASSFPSGRDTSGRYEQYF. The genes are TRBV5-1 and TRBJ2-7, with D tentatively TRBD1 or TRBD2 (5 bases each). The CDR3 consists of 19 residues. Trimming removed 2 bases at V and 3 bases at J, with 27 bases between. CDR1 is SGHRS, CDR2 YFSETQ, per germline. Full variable domain (remainder filled in from reference TRBV5-1 and TRBJ2-7): KAGVTQTPRYLIKTRGQQVTLSCSPISGHRSVSWYQQTPGQGLQFLFEYFSETQRNKGNFPGRFSGRQFSNSRSEMNVSTLELGDSALYLCASSFPSGRDTSGRYEQYFGPGTRLTVT.

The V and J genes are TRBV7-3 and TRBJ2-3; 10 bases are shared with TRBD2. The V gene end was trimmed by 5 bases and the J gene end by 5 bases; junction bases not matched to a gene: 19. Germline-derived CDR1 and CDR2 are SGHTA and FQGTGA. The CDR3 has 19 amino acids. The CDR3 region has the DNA TGTGCCAGCAGCCCCTTCCGGGTCGGACTAGCGGCGATGGAAGATACGCAGTATTTT. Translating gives CASSPFRVGLAAMEDTQYF.

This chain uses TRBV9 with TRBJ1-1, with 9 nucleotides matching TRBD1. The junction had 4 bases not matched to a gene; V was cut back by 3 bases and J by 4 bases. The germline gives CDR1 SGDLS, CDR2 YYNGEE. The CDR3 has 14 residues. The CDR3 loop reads CASSARQGGTEAFF. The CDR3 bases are TGTGCCAGCAGCGCCCGACAGGGGGGCACTGAAGCTTTCTTT.

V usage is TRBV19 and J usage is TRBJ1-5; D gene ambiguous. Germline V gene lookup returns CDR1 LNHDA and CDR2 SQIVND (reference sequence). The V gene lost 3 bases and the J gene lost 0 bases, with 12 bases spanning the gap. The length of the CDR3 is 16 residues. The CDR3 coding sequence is TGTGCCAGTAGTATCGGCAGCGCTAATAGCAATCAGCCCCAGCATTTT. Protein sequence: CASSIGSANSNQPQHF.

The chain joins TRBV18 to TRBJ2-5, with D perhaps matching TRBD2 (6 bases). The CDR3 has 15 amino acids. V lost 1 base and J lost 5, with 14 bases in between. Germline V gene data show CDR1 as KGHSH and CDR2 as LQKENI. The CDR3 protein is CASSPRRDGTETQYF. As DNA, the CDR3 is TGTGCCAGCTCACCACGGAGGGACGGGACCGAGACCCAGTACTTC. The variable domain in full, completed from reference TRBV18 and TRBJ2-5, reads NAGVMQNPRHLVRRRGQEARLRCSPMKGHSHVYWYRQLPEEGLKFMVYLQKENIIDESGMPKERFSAEFPKEGPSILRIQQVVRGDSAAYFCASSPRRDGTETQYFGPGTRLLVL.

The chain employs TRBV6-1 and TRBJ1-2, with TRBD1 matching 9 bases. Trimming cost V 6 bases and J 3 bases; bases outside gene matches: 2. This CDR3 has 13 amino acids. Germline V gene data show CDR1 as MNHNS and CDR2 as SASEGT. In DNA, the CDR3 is TGTGCCAGCAGCACAGGGGGCCACTATGGCTACACCTTC. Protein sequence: CASSTGGHYGYTF.

The CDR3 nucleotides are TGTGCCATCAGTGAGCCGGGACAGGGGGCGGTGACCCAGTACTTC. Protein: CAISEPGQGAVTQYF. The rearrangement joins TRBV10-3 to TRBJ2-5, with 12 bases lining up with TRBD1. CDR1 and CDR2 (germline): ENHRY, SYGVKD. The V segment lost 2 bases and the J segment 7 bases; nucleotides outside the gene matches: 5. The CDR3 runs to 15 residues.